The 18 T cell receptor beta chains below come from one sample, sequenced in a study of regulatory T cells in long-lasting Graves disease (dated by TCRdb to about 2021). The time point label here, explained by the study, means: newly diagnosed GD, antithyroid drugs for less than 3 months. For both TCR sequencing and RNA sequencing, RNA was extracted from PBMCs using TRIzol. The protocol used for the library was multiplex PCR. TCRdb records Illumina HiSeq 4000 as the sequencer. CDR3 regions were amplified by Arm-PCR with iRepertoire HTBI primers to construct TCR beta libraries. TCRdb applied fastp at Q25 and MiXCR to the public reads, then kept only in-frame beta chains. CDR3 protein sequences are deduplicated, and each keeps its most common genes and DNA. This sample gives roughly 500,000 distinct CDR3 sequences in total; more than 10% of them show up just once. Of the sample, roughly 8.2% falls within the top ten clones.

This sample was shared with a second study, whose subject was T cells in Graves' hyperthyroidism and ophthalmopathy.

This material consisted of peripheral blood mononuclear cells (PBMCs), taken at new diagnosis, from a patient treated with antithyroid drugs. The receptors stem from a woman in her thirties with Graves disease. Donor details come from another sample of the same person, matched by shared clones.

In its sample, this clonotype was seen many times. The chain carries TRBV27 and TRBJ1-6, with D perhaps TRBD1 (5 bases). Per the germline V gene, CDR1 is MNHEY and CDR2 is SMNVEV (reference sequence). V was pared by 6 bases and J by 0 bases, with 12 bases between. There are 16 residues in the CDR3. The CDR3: CASRRDGSSYNSPLHF. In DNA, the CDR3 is TGTGCCAGCAGGAGGGACGGCAGCTCCTATAATTCACCCCTCCACTTT.

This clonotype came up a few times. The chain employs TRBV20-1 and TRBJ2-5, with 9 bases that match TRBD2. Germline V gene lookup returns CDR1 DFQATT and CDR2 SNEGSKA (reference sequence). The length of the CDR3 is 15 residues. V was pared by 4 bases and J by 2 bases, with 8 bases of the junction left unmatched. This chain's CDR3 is CSAIPSAGGQETQYF. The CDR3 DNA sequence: TGCAGTGCTATCCCCTCGGCGGGGGGGCAAGAGACCCAGTACTTC.

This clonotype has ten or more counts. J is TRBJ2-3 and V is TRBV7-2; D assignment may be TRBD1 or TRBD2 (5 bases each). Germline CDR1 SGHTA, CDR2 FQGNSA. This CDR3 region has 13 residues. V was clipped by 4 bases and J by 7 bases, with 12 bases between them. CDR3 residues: CASSSGPTNTQYF. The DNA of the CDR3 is TGTGCCAGCAGCTCGGGGCCGACTAATACGCAGTATTTT.

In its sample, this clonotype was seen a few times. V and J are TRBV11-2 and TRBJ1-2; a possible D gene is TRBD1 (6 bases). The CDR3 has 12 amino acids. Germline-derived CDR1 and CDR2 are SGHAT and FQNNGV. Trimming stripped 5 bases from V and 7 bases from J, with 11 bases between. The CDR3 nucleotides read TGTGCCAGCAGCCTCGGACAGTCTGGCTACACCTTC. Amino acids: CASSLGQSGYTF. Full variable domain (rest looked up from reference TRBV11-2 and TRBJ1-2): EAGVAQSPRYKIIEKRQSVAFWCNPISGHATLYWYQQILGQGPKLLIQFQNNGVVDDSQLPKDRFSAERLKGVDSTLKIQPAKLEDSAVYLCASSLGQSGYTFGSGTRLTVV.

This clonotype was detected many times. The chain's CDR3 is CASRRSGRDNEQFF. The DNA of the CDR3 is TGTGCCAGCAGAAGGAGCGGGAGAGACAATGAGCAGTTCTTC. The gene calls are TRBV27 and TRBJ2-1; 8 nucleotides line up with TRBD2. V was pared by 6 bases and J by 5 bases, with 6 bases of the junction left unmatched. Per germline, CDR1 MNHEY and CDR2 SMNVEV (reference sequence). The CDR3 extends over 14 amino acids.

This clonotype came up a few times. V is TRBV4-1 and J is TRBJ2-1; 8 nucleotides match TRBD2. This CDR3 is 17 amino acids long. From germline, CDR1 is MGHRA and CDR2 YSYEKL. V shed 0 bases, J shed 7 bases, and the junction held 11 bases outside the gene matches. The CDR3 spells CASSQDRVQRERNEQFF. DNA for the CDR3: TGCGCCAGCAGCCAAGATAGGGTCCAGCGGGAGAGGAATGAGCAGTTCTTC.

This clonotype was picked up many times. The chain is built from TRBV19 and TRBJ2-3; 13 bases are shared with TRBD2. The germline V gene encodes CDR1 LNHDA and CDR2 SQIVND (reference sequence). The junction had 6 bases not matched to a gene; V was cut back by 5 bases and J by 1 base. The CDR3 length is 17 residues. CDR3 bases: TGTGCCAGTAGTCCGACTAGCGGGAGGATGGGCACAGATACGCAGTATTTT. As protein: CASSPTSGRMGTDTQYF.

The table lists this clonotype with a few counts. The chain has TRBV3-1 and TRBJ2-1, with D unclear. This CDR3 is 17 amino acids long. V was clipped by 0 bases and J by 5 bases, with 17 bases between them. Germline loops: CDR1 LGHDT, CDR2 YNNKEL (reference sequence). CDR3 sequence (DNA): TGTGCCAGCAGCCAAGATCGTCGGGTCCCAAGAGACAATGAGCAGTTCTTC. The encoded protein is CASSQDRRVPRDNEQFF.

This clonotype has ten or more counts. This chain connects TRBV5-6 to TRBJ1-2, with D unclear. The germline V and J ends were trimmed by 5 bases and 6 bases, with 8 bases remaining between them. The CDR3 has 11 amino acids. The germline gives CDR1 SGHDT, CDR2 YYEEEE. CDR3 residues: CASSHGHGYTF. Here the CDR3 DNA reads TGTGCCAGCAGTCATGGACATGGCTACACCTTC. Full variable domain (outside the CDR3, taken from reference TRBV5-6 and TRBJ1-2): DAGVTQSPTHLIKTRGQQVTLRCSPKSGHDTVSWYQQALGQGPQFIFQYYEEEERQRGNFPDRFSGHQFPNYSSELNVNALLLGDSALYLCASSHGHGYTFGSGTRLTVV.

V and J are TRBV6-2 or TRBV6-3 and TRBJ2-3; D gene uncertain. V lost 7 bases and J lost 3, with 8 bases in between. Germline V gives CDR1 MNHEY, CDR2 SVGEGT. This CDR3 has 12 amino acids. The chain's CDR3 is CASKSTTDTQYF. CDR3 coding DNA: TGTGCCAGCAAATCGACGACAGATACGCAGTATTTT.

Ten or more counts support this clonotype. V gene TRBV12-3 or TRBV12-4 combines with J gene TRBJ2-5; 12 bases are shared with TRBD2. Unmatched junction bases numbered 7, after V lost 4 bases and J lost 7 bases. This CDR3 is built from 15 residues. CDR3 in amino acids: CASSSRLAGAGTQYF. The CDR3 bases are TGTGCCAGCAGTTCGAGACTAGCGGGAGCTGGGACCCAGTACTTC.

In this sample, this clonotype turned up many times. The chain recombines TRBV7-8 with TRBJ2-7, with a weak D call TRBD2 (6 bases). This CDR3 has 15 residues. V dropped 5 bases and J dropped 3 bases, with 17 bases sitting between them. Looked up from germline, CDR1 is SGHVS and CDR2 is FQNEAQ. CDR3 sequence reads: CASSPAERARYEQYF. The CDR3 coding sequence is TGTGCCAGCAGCCCTGCGGAGCGGGCGCGCTACGAGCAGTACTTC.

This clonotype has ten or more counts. The CDR3 spells CASSRPRADNTEAFF. CDR3 nucleotides: TGTGCCAGCAGCCGACCTAGGGCGGATAACACTGAAGCTTTCTTT. The chain carries TRBV28 and TRBJ1-1, with D hard to call. Per the germline V gene, CDR1 is MDHEN and CDR2 is SYDVKM. Trimming pared 6 bases from V and 2 bases from J, leaving 16 bases between. CDR3 length equals 15 residues.

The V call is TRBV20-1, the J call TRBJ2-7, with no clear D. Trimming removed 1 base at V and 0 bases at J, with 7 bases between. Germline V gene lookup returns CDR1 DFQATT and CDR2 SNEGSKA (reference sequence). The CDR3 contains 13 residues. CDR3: CSARGSTSYEQYF. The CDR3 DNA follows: TGCAGTGCTAGAGGCTCTACCTCCTACGAGCAGTACTTC.

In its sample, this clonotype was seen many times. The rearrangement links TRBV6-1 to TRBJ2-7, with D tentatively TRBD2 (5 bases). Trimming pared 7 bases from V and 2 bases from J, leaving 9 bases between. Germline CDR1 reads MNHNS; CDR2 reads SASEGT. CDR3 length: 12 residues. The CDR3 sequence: CASTLGAYEQYF. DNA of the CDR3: TGTGCCAGCACTCTCGGGGCCTACGAGCAGTACTTC.

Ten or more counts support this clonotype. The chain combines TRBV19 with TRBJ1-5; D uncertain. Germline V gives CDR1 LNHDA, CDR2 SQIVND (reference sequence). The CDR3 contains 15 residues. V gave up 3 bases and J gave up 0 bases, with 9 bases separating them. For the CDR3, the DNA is TGTGCCAGTAGTATCGGATTGTATAGCAATCAGCCCCAGCATTTT. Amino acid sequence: CASSIGLYSNQPQHF. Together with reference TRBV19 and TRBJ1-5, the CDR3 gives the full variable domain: DGGITQSPKYLFRKEGQNVTLSCEQNLNHDAMYWYRQDPGQGLRLIYYSQIVNDFQKGDIAEGYSVSREKKESFPLTVTSAQKNPTAFYLCASSIGLYSNQPQHFGDGTRLSIL.

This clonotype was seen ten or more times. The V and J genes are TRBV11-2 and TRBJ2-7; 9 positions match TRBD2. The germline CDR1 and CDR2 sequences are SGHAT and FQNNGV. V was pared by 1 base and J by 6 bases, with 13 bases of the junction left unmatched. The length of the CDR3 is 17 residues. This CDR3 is CASSLVLRLAERAEQYF. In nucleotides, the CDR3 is TGTGCCAGCAGCTTAGTCTTGCGACTAGCGGAGCGGGCCGAGCAGTACTTC.

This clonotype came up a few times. In DNA form, the CDR3 reads TGTGCCAGCGCGGGGCTTGGGGATGGCTACACCTTC. It codes for CASAGLGDGYTF. This sequence joins TRBV3-1 and TRBJ1-2; maybe TRBD1 (5 bases). Trimming removed 8 bases from V and 6 bases from J, with 13 bases in between. The CDR3 spans 12 residues. Germline V lookup: CDR1 LGHDT, CDR2 YNNKEL (reference sequence).